The clone carrying this TCR beta chain has only one observation. Authors' analysis steps: Estimated nucleated cell counts came from reference gene primer amplification. This table comes from immunoSEQ multiplex PCR, and its TCRdb copy is limited to in-frame clones, with some not included. V, J and clone size are taken as reported in that table, and D and trimming were inferred from the DNA itself. The sample lists about 220,000 clones, roughly 84% seen once, with 3% to 4.5% in the top ten. V lost 0 bases and J 0 bases, leaving 11 bases between the germline ends. The V gene's germline CDR1 is SGDLS and CDR2 YYNGEE. This CDR3 has 16 residues. This sample was taken from a study of blood T cell repertoires in COVID-19. Turning to the study itself: COVID-19 samples, acute and convalescent, were from the United States, Italy and Spain. The analysed material was cDNA or gDNA that came from T cells, B-cell-depleted T cells, or PBMCs.

Specimen: peripheral blood. This sequence was found in a woman older than 75 with acute or convalescent COVID-19. This chain uses TRBV9 with TRBJ2-3, with D tentatively TRBD2 (5 bases). This chain's CDR3 is CASSVAMTGSTDTQYF. The DNA of the CDR3 is TGTGCCAGCAGCGTAGCTATGACGGGGAGCACAGATACGCAGTATTTT.